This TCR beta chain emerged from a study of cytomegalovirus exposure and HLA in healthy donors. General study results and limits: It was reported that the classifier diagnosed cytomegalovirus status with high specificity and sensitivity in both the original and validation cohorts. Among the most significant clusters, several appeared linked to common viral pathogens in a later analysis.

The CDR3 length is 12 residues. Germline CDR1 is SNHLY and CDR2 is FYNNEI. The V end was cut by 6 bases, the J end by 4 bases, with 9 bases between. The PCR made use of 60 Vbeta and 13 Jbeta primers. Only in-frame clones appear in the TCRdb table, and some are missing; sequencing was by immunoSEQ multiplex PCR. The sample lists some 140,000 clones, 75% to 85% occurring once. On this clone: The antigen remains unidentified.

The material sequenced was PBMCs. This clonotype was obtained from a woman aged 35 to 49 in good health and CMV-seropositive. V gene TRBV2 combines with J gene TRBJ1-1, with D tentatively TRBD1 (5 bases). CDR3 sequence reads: CASRAGSTEAFF. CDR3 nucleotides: TGTGCCAGCAGGGCAGGGTCCACTGAAGCTTTCTTT.